This T cell receptor (beta chain) originates from a study of shared clonotypes between healthy human individuals (dated by TCRdb to about 2020). Regarding the study in general: A few men and a couple of women, aged 18 to 49 years, made up the cohort. Per donor, leukapheresis produced somewhere between about 0.94 and 9 billion PBMCs. To increase sequencing depth and limit assay-specific biases, different laboratories used diverse techniques to prepare libraries and sequence TCR repertoires. For each donor, CD4 naive and CD4 memory were each run on three plates, CD8 naive on two plates, and CD8 memory on one plate. To estimate repertoire size and how much clonotypes are shared between individuals, the study performed deep sequencing of blood TCR repertoires from roughly five healthy adults.

A remark on this clone: Its antigen specificity is not known. It has no much larger one-base neighbor in the sample; base qualities were not kept.

TCR CDR3 regions were amplified from genomic DNA by multiplex PCR using the deep immunoSEQ assay. Extracted genomic DNA from each cell subset was spread evenly across all wells of several immunoSEQ 96-well plates, with each plate serving as a replicate. For sorted subsets, about 0.2 ug genomic DNA, equal to some 30,000 T cell genomes, was loaded into each replicate PCR. The purified libraries were quantified using a Qubit 3.0 fluorometer, sized with a Bioanalyzer 2100, and then quantified again using the KAPA Library Quantification kit. Each immunoSEQ 96-well plate was sequenced on its own single-read 150-cycle Illumina NextSeq 550 flow cell. Per the authors' processing: Because the immunoSEQ output included only junctional sequences and no quality scores, the filtering could not be the same as the filtering used for full-length reads. Sequences were annotated with PyIR, a Python wrapper for IgBLAST v1.9, using IMGT germline references to assign V/J genes and CDR3. Any read was removed if the V/J assignment was weak (E-value above 1e-6), the CDR3 was missing, or the read contained stop codons, out-of-frame junctions, or ambiguous translated residues. V3J clonotypes were defined as sequences sharing an identical inferred V gene, J gene, and CDR3 amino acid sequence. Percentage overlap between repertoires was calculated by dividing the number of shared unique clonotypes by the size of the smaller repertoire. Richness of each repertoire was evaluated using RTK rarefaction, the Chao1 estimator, and Recon v2.1 estimates of unobserved clonotypes. For all TCRbeta clonotypes obtained by the gDNA method from a handful of donors, generation probabilities were computed with OLGA. TCRdb took this table from immuneACCESS and kept in-frame rearrangements with V and J called. Such tables lack part of the clones; where checked against another copy, unresolved V genes explain under half of the gap, and the rest is unexplained. V and J calls and clone size are as listed in that table; D and trimming were resolved from the DNA. The sample data list roughly 500,000 clones, and 95% to 97% of these were observed just once. 0.06% of the sample is in the top ten clones.

Donors were healthy HIV-negative adults with no recently reported acute infections or vaccinations. All donors were Caucasian adults living in Nashville, Tennessee, USA. Magnetic negative selection was used to enrich CD4+ T cells, after which naive cells were positively selected on CD45RA and the negative fraction became the memory subset. After blood collection by leukapheresis, PBMCs were isolated using Ficoll-Histopaque density gradient centrifugation and then cryopreserved in the vapor phase of liquid nitrogen. Analytical flow cytometry was used to check the purity and quantity of every magnetically sorted T cell population. From each sorted fraction, genomic DNA was isolated and quantified by UV absorbance on a Nanodrop 2000c. From the germline V gene, CDR1 is SGHRS and CDR2 is YFSETQ. Germline trimming: 0 bases from V, 6 bases from J; junction bases outside gene matches: 3. The CDR3, cysteine through phenylalanine, is 15 amino acids long. Only the CDR3 portion is preserved as DNA: 45 bases, with reading frame beginning at the first base.

Study-wide conclusions, independent of this receptor: Because the study included a small number of donors, the genetic and exposure-history diversity represented was limited. Rarefaction of sorted-subset datasets indicated incomplete sequencing despite the large sequencing depth. Sharing across a few donors was observed for around 5% of naive CD4, over 3% of naive CD8, over 2% of memory CD4, and less than 0.45% of memory CD8 clonotypes. Pairwise subsampling indicated that sequencing depth was expected to affect the degree of clonotype sharing among donors. Only blood was sampled, and tissue TCR repertoires likely differ from those in blood. Estimated clonotype richness was generally larger for naive than for memory subsets. Compared with non-shared clonotypes, the clonotypes found in all four sorted-subset donors had higher generation probabilities.

This receptor chain uses TRBV5-1 and TRBJ2-1, and 10 bases in between align with TRBD2. The origin of this receptor is a woman aged 25 to 45 in good health. The sequenced material came from naive CD4+ T cells sorted from blood. This sample's cell subset or site label indicates: CD45RA+ positively selected. CDR3 sequence: CASSLGAGGPNEQFF. DNA sequence: TGCGCCAGCAGCTTGGGAGCGGGAGGGCCCAATGAGCAGTTCTTC.